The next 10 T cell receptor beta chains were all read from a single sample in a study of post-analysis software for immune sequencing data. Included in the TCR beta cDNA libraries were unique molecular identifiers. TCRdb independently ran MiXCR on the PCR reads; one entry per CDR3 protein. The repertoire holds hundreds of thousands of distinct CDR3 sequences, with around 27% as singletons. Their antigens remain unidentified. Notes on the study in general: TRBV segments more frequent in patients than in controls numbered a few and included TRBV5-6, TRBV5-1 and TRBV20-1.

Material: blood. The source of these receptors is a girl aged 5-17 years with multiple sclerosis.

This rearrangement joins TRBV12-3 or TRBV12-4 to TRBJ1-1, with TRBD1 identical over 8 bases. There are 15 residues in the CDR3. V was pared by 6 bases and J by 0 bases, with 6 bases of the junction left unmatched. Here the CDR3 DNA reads TGTGCCAGCAGCCCTACACAGGGGGTGAACACTGAAGCTTTCTTT. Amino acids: CASSPTQGVNTEAFF.

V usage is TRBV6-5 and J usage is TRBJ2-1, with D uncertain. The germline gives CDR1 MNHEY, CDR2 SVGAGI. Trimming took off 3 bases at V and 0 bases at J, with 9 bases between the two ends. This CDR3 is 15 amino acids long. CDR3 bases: TGTGCCAGCAGTTATTACCTAGGCTCCTACAATGAGCAGTTCTTC. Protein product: CASSYYLGSYNEQFF.

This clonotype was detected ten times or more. The CDR3 is CASSLSRDKETQYF. Here the CDR3 DNA reads TGTGCCAGCAGCTTGTCCCGGGACAAAGAGACCCAGTACTTC. The chain employs TRBV5-4 and TRBJ2-5; TRBD1 might be the D (6 bases). V was shortened by 1 base and J by 3 bases, with 10 bases between the two germline ends. The CDR3 contains 14 residues. Germline V lookup: CDR1 SGHNT, CDR2 YYREEE (reference sequence).

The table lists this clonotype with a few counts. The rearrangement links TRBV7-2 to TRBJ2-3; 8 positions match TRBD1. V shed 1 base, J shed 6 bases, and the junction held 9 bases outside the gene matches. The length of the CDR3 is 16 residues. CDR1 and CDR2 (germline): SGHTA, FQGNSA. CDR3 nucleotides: TGTGCCAGCAGCTTAGGGATCAGGGGGCCTTCGGATACGCAGTATTTT. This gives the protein CASSLGIRGPSDTQYF.

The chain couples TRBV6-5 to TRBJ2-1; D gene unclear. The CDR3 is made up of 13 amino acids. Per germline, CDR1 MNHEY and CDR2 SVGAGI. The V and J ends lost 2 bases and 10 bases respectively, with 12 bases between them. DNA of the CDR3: TGTGCCAGCAGTTACGGGAACAGTCGAGAGCAGTTCTTC. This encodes CASSYGNSREQFF.

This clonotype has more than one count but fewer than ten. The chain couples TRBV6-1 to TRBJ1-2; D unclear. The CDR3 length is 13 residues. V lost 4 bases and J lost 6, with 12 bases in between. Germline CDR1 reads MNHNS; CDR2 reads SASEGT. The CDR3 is CASSVGRGHGYTF. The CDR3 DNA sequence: TGTGCCAGCAGTGTCGGCAGAGGCCATGGCTACACCTTC.

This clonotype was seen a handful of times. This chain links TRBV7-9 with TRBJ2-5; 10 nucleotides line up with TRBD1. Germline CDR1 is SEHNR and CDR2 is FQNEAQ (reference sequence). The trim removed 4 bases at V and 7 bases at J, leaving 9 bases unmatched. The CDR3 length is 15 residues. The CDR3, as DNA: TGTGCCAGCAGCTCCCGAGACAGGGGGCATTGGACCCAGTACTTC. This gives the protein CASSSRDRGHWTQYF.

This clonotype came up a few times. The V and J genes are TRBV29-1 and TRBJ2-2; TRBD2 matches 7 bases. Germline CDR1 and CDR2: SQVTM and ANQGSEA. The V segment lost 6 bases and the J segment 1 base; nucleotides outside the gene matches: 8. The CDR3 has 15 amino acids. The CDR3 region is CSVLVSGLNTGELFF. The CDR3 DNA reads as TGCAGCGTCCTGGTTAGCGGGCTGAACACCGGGGAGCTGTTTTTT.

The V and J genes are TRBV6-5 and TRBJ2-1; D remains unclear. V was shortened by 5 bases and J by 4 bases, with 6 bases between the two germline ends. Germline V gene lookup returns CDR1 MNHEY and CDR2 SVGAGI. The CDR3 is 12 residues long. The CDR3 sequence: CASSRFYNEQFF. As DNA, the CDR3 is TGTGCCAGCAGTAGGTTTTACAATGAGCAGTTCTTC.

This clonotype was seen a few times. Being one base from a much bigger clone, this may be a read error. The CDR3 here is CSGEPGRVEVGTQYF. The CDR3 DNA reads as TGCAGTGGAGAACCTGGACGGGTTGAGGTTGGGACCCAGTACTTC. The chain recombines TRBV20-1 with TRBJ2-5, with D unresolved. CDR3 length: 15 amino acids. Trimming pared 7 bases from V and 7 bases from J, leaving 25 bases between. The germline V gene encodes CDR1 DFQATT and CDR2 SNEGSKA (reference sequence).